The present T cell receptor (beta chain) was sequenced within a study of T-cell memory formation after mild COVID-19. Across the study: Most TCR clusters belonged to a single donor.

This CDR3 is 13 amino acids long. V lost 3 bases to trimming and J lost 10 bases, with 15 bases between them. MiXCR was run by TCRdb on the 5' RACE reads, yielding one entry per CDR3 protein. The repertoire holds some 310,000 distinct CDR3 sequences, around a fifth seen once, with roughly 21% in the top ten. This clonotype was recorded a few times. The gene calls are TRBV12-3 or TRBV12-4 and TRBJ1-1; D is unresolved. This receptor was obtained from a man younger than 30 who had mild COVID-19 (a few samples of this study predate the infection). Cell type and time point are not known. Sequenced sample: PBMCs or a T cell subset sorted from them (not recorded which). CDR3 loop: CASSFGVSDGAFF. The DNA of the CDR3 is TGTGCCAGCAGTTTCGGGGTATCCGACGGAGCTTTCTTT.